One and the same sample provided the 18 T cell receptor beta chains below, sequenced in a study of T cells after yellow fever vaccination. TCRdb ran MiXCR on the 5' RACE reads and lists one entry per CDR3 protein. The table has 400,000 or so distinct CDR3 sequences, around 6.4% seen once. The source material was PBMCs, sampled 5 days after the yellow fever booster vaccination. All receptors derive from a man younger than 40 who received the YFV17D yellow fever vaccine.

This clonotype occurred many times. This rearrangement joins TRBV20-1 to TRBJ2-7; 9 nucleotides line up with TRBD2. Germline V gene sequence: CDR1 DFQATT, CDR2 SNEGSKA (reference sequence). The CDR3 totals 15 residues. Trimming at V came to 6 bases and at J to 7 bases, leaving 16 bases not matched to a gene. CDR3 in DNA: TGCAGTGCGGAGAGTAGCGGGAGCGGGTCTCGGGAGCAGTACTTC. This translates into CSAESSGSGSREQYF.

V gene TRBV5-1 combines with J gene TRBJ1-1; no firm D call. The V and J ends lost 4 bases and 5 bases respectively, with 18 bases between them. Germline V gene lookup returns CDR1 SGHRS and CDR2 YFSETQ. CDR3 length: 15 amino acids. CDR3 coding DNA: TGCGCCAGCAGCCCAACCCCGTTGGACGGGACTGAAGCTTTCTTT. Its protein product is CASSPTPLDGTEAFF. Together with reference TRBV5-1 and TRBJ1-1, the CDR3 gives the full variable domain: KAGVTQTPRYLIKTRGQQVTLSCSPISGHRSVSWYQQTPGQGLQFLFEYFSETQRNKGNFPGRFSGRQFSNSRSEMNVSTLELGDSALYLCASSPTPLDGTEAFFGQGTRLTVV.

The rearrangement joins TRBV7-2 to TRBJ2-3; D possibly corresponds to TRBD2 (5 bases). Germline V gene lookup returns CDR1 SGHTA and CDR2 FQGNSA. This CDR3 contains 15 residues. Trimming took off 1 base at V and 0 bases at J, with 8 bases between the two ends. CDR3 sequence (DNA): TGTGCCAGCAGCTTAGTAGCGTCTAGCACAGATACGCAGTATTTT. Protein sequence: CASSLVASSTDTQYF.

V usage is TRBV7-9 and J usage is TRBJ2-2; D not certain. The CDR3 runs 15 residues. V was clipped by 8 bases and J by 2 bases, with 15 bases between them. Germline V gene sequence: CDR1 SEHNR, CDR2 FQNEAQ (reference sequence). The CDR3 protein is CASVSELLNTGELFF. The CDR3 bases are TGTGCCAGCGTGTCAGAACTACTTAACACCGGGGAGCTGTTTTTT.

In this sample, this clonotype turned up a few times. The chain links TRBV6-2 or TRBV6-3 to TRBJ1-5; D remains unclear. Per the germline V gene, CDR1 is MNHEY and CDR2 is SVGEGT. The V end lost 10 bases, the J end lost 3 bases, and 16 bases lay between the germline ends. There are 14 residues in the CDR3. The CDR3 region is CATRPISNNQPQHF. CDR3 in DNA: TGTGCCACCCGACCGATATCTAACAATCAGCCCCAGCATTTT.

This clonotype was seen repeatedly, ten times or more. The gene calls are TRBV15 and TRBJ1-2; D possibly corresponds to TRBD1 (6 bases). V lost 5 bases and J lost 8, with 21 bases in between. The CDR3 spans 15 residues. Germline lookup yields CDR1 LNHNV and CDR2 YYDKDF (reference sequence). The CDR3 DNA reads as TGTGCCACCAGCGACCTCGGGGGCAAGTCCTGGGGCTACACCTTC. This sequence encodes CATSDLGGKSWGYTF.

The chain joins TRBV10-2 to TRBJ2-7; perhaps TRBD2 as D (7 bases). Per the germline V gene, CDR1 is WSHSY and CDR2 is SAAADI. The CDR3 has 13 amino acids. Trimming stripped 7 bases from V and 7 bases from J, with 17 bases between. CDR3 sequence: CASNTVGGQEQYF. CDR3 DNA sequence: TGCGCCAGCAATACCGTCGGGGGGCAAGAGCAGTACTTC.

This clonotype has a count of ten or more. This chain connects TRBV28 to TRBJ2-5; 8 nucleotides line up with TRBD2. CDR1 and CDR2 from the germline V gene are MDHEN and SYDVKM. This CDR3 is 13 amino acids long. The V gene end was trimmed by 8 bases and the J gene end by 5 bases; junction bases not matched to a gene: 7. CDR3 nucleotide sequence: TGTGCCAGCCGGAGCGGGAGTGGGGAGACCCAGTACTTC. It encodes CASRSGSGETQYF.

Ten or more counts support this clonotype. V and J are TRBV23-1 and TRBJ2-7; D gene unclear. TRBV23-1 is identified as an open reading frame with a role that is uncertain. The V gene lost 3 bases and the J gene lost 5 bases, with 11 bases spanning the gap. This CDR3 is 13 amino acids long. As DNA, the CDR3 is TGCGCCAGCAGTCAGGGCACCCCAGACGAGCAGTACTTC. Translated: CASSQGTPDEQYF.

The table lists this clonotype with a few counts. The chain carries TRBV11-2 and TRBJ2-7, with unresolved D. This CDR3 spans 14 amino acids. Germline loops: CDR1 SGHAT, CDR2 FQNNGV. V was shortened by 3 bases and J by 0 bases, with 9 bases between the two germline ends. The CDR3 sequence: CASSFSEDSYEQYF. The CDR3 coding sequence is TGTGCCAGCAGCTTTTCAGAGGACTCCTACGAGCAGTACTTC.

This clonotype has just a few counts. The genes are TRBV11-2 and TRBJ2-1, with 7 nucleotides matching TRBD2. CDR1 and CDR2 from the germline V gene are SGHAT and FQNNGV. CDR3 size: 13 residues. With V trimmed by 10 bases and J by 8 bases, 11 bases remained unmatched. The CDR3 is CAIATRGSYEQFF. CDR3 in DNA: TGTGCCATCGCCACGCGGGGGAGTTATGAGCAGTTCTTC.

This clonotype was seen a few times. CDR3 amino acids: CASSPSLRVTRETQYF. The CDR3 DNA sequence: TGTGCCAGCAGCCCCTCACTGCGCGTAACTAGAGAGACCCAGTACTTC. J is TRBJ2-5 and V is TRBV7-2, with D perhaps matching TRBD2 (5 bases). Trimming removed 5 bases from V and 4 bases from J, with 20 bases in between. The germline V gene has CDR1 SGHTA and CDR2 FQGNSA. The CDR3 length is 16 residues.

Many counts were recorded for this clonotype. The J gene is TRBJ2-6, the V gene TRBV5-1; perhaps TRBD1 as D (5 bases). The CDR3 contains 17 residues. The germline V and J ends were trimmed by 4 bases and 1 base, with 15 bases remaining between them. The germline CDR1 and CDR2 sequences are SGHRS and YFSETQ. In DNA form, the CDR3 reads TGCGCCAGCAGCCCGGTACAGGACCGGTCTGGGGCCAACGTCCTGACTTTC. Translated: CASSPVQDRSGANVLTF.

This clonotype has at least ten counts. The V call is TRBV12-3 or TRBV12-4, the J call TRBJ2-6; no firm D call. The CDR3 runs to 17 residues. Trimming took off 0 bases at V and 4 bases at J, with 13 bases between the two ends. CDR3 sequence (DNA): TGTGCCAGCAGTTTAGCGGTGGGGTCTCGGGGGGCCAACGTCCTGACTTTC. This sequence encodes CASSLAVGSRGANVLTF.

This clonotype has just a few counts. The chain links TRBV20-1 to TRBJ1-6; no definite D call. Trimming shortened V by 6 bases and J by 8 bases, and 17 bases separated the two germline ends. CDR3 length: 14 amino acids. Germline CDR1 and CDR2: DFQATT and SNEGSKA (reference sequence). The CDR3 sequence is CSADSVDSDSPLHF. DNA for the CDR3: TGCAGTGCCGATTCAGTGGACTCCGATTCACCCCTCCACTTT.

This clonotype was picked up many times. The chain employs TRBV7-8 and TRBJ2-1; the match to TRBD1 covers 7 bases. The CDR3 totals 15 residues. Germline CDR1 reads SGHVS; CDR2 reads FQNEAQ. The V segment lost 5 bases and the J segment 4 bases; nucleotides outside the gene matches: 8. CDR3 DNA: TGTGCCAGCAGCATATCGGGACAGTTTTACAATGAGCAGTTCTTC. Amino acid sequence: CASSISGQFYNEQFF.

In its sample, this clonotype was seen many times. The rearrangement uses TRBV2 and TRBJ2-1; 8 nucleotides match TRBD1. V lost 6 bases, J lost 6 bases, and 10 bases stayed unmatched. The CDR3 is made up of 15 amino acids. The germline V gene encodes CDR1 SNHLY and CDR2 FYNNEI. This CDR3 reads CASSGGTGPLNEQFF. Here the CDR3 DNA reads TGTGCCAGCAGCGGCGGGACAGGACCTCTCAATGAGCAGTTCTTC.

This clonotype occurred many times. The V gene is TRBV5-1, the J gene TRBJ2-4, with no clear D. V lost 1 base to trimming and J lost 0 bases, with 5 bases between them. CDR1 and CDR2 (germline): SGHRS, YFSETQ. CDR3 length equals 14 residues. CDR3 loop: CASSLIGAKNIQYF. In DNA form, the CDR3 reads TGCGCCAGCAGCTTGATTGGAGCCAAAAACATTCAGTACTTC.